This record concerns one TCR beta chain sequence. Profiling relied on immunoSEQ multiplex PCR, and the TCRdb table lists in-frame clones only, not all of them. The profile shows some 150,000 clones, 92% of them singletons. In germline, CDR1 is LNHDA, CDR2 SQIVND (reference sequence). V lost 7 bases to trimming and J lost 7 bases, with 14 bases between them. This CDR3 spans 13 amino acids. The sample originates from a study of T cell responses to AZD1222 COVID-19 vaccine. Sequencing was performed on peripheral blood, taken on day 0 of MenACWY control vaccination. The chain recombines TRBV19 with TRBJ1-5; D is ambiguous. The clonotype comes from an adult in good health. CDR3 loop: CASKTALGQPQHF. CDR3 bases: TGTGCCAGTAAGACCGCTTTGGGCCAGCCCCAGCATTTT.